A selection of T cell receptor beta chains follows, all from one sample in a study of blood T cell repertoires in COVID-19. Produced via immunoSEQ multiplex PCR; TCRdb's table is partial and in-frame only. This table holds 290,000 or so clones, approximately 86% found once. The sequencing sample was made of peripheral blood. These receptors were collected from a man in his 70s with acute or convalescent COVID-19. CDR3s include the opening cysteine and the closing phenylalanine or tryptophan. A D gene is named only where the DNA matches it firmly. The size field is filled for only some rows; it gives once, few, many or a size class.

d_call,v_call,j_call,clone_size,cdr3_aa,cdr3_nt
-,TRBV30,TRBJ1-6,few,CAWMAASNSPLHF,TGTGCCTGGATGGCAGCGAGTAATTCACCCCTCCACTTT
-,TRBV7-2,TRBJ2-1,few,CASRETGTSYNEQFF,TGTGCCAGCAGGGAAACAGGGACCTCCTACAATGAGCAGTTCTTC
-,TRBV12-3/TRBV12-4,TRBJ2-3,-,CASSFGGTDTQYF,TGTGCCAGCAGTTTCGGGGGCACAGATACGCAGTATTTT
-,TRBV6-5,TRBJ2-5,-,CASSPRGGVETQYF,TGTGCCAGCAGTCCCAGGGGAGGGGTTGAGACCCAGTACTTC
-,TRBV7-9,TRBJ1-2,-,CASSFQGLDGYTF,TGTGCCAGCAGTTTTCAGGGGCTGGATGGCTACACCTTC
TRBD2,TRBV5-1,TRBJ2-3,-,CASSLAGFTDTQYF,TGCGCCAGCAGCTTAGCGGGGTTCACAGATACGCAGTATTTT
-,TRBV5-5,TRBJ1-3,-,CASSLGQAGNTIYF,TGTGCCAGCAGCTTGGGGCAGGCTGGAAACACCATATATTTT
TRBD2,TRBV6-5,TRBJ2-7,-,CASSYSASGGSYEQYF,TGTGCCAGCAGTTACTCCGCTAGCGGGGGGTCCTACGAGCAGTACTTC
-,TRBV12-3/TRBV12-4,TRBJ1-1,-,CASSLIGAEAFF,TGTGCCAGCAGTTTAATAGGAGCTGAAGCTTTCTTT
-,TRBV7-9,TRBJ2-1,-,CASSLVLSEQFF,TGTGCCAGCAGCTTAGTCCTCAGTGAGCAGTTCTTC
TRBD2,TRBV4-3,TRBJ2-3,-,CASSQGLAGPPNTQYF,TGCGCCAGCAGCCAAGGCCTAGCGGGACCCCCGAATACGCAGTATTTT
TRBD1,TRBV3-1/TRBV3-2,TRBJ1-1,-,CASSAPGHRGAEAFF,TGTGCCAGCAGCGCCCCCGGCCACAGGGGGGCTGAAGCTTTCTTT
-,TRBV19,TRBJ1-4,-,CASSIGGSEKLFF,TGTGCCAGTAGTATTGGCGGGTCCGAAAAACTGTTTTTT
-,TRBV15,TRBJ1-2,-,CATSKLPEVTVRGGYTF,TGTGCCACCAGCAAATTGCCGGAGGTGACAGTCAGGGGTGGCTACACCTTC
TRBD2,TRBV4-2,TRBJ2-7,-,CASSPYLAEEQYF,TGTGCCAGCAGCCCGTATCTAGCGGAGGAGCAGTACTTC
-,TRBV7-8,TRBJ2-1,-,CASSPPPGQWKEALNYNEQFF,TGTGCCAGCAGCCCCCCGCCCGGACAGTGGAAGGAAGCCCTGAACTACAATGAGCAGTTCTTC
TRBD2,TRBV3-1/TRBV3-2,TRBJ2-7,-,CASSHLAGAGEQYF,TGTGCCAGCAGCCACCTAGCGGGAGCGGGAGAGCAGTACTTC
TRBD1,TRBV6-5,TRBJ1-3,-,CASSSQGGAIYF,TGTGCCAGCAGTTCCCAGGGGGGCGCCATATATTTT
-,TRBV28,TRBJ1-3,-,CASSLPPASSGNTIYF,TGTGCCAGCAGTTTGCCCCCAGCGAGCTCTGGAAACACCATATATTTT
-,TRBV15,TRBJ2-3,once,CATSREVAGAGDTQYF,TGTGCCACCAGCAGAGAGGTGGCAGGGGCTGGGGATACGCAGTATTTT
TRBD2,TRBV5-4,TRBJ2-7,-,CASSFPGMTSGNEQYF,TGTGCCAGCAGCTTTCCTGGGATGACTAGCGGAAACGAGCAGTACTTC
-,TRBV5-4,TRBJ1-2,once,CASSLGPGKYSSGYTF,TGTGCCAGCAGCTTGGGTCCAGGGAAATATTCGTCTGGCTACACCTTC
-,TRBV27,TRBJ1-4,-,CASSPGQGEKLFF,TGTGCCAGCAGTCCCGGACAAGGGGAAAAACTGTTTTTT
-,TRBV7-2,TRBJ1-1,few,CASSLSTGWSNTEAFF,TGTGCCAGCAGCTTAAGTACAGGGTGGTCGAACACTGAAGCTTTCTTT
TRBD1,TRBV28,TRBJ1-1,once,CASSPRTGGTEAFF,TGTGCCAGCAGTCCCCGGACAGGGGGTACTGAAGCTTTCTTT
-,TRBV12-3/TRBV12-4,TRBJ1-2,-,CASSFDSLYGYTF,TGTGCCAGCAGTTTCGACAGCCTCTATGGCTACACCTTC